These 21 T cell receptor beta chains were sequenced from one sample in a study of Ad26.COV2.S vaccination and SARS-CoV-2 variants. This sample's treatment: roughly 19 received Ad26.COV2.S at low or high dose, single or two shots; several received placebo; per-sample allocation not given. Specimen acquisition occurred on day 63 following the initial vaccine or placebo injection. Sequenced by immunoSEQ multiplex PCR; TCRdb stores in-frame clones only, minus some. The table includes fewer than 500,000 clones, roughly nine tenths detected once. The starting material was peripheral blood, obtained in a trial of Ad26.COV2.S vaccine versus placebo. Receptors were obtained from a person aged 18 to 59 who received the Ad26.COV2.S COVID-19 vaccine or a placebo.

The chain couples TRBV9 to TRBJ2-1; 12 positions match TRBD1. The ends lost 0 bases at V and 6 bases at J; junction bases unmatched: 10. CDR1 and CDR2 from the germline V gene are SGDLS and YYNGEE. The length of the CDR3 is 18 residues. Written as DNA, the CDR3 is TGTGCCAGCAGCGTAGGGGACAGGGGGCGAATGCAGTTCAATGAGCAGTTCTTC. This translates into CASSVGDRGRMQFNEQFF. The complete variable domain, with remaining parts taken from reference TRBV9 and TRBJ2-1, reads DSGVTQTPKHLITATGQRVTLRCSPRSGDLSVYWYQQSLDQGLQFLIQYYNGEERAKGNILERFSAQQFPDLHSELNLSSLELGDSALYFCASSVGDRGRMQFNEQFFGPGTRLTVL.

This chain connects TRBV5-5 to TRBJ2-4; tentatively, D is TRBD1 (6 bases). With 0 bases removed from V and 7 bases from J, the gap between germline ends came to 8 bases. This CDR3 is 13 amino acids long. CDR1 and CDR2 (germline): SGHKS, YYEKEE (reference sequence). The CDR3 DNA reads TGTGCCAGCAGCTTGGCGGGACATAACATTCAGTACTTC. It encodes CASSLAGHNIQYF.

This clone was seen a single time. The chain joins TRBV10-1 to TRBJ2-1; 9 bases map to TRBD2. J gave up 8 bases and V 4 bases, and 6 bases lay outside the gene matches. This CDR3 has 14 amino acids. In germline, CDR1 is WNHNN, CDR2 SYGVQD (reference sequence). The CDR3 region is CASSGVAGAHEQFF. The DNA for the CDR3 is TGCGCCAGCAGTGGGGTAGCGGGAGCCCATGAGCAGTTCTTC.

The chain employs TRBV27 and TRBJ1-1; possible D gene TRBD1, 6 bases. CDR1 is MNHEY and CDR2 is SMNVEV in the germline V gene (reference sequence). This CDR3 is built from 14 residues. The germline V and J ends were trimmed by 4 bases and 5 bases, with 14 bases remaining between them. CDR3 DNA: TGTGCCAGCAGTTGGGGGGGGGCTGGGACTGAAGCTTTCTTT. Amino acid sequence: CASSWGGAGTEAFF.

The DNA for the CDR3 is TGTGCCAGCAGCCCACGCCAGGGTTCCGCCGGGGAGCTGTTTTTT. This codes for CASSPRQGSAGELFF. V usage is TRBV5-4 and J usage is TRBJ2-2, with D possibly matching TRBD1 (5 bases). The CDR3 has 15 amino acids. Trimming took off 4 bases at V and 6 bases at J, with 16 bases between the two ends. The V gene's germline CDR1 is SGHNT and CDR2 YYREEE (reference sequence). The variable domain in full, completed from reference TRBV5-4 and TRBJ2-2, reads ETGVTQSPTHLIKTRGQQVTLRCSSQSGHNTVSWYQQALGQGPQFIFQYYREEENGRGNFPPRFSGLQFPNYSSELNVNALELDDSALYLCASSPRQGSAGELFFGEGSRLTVL.

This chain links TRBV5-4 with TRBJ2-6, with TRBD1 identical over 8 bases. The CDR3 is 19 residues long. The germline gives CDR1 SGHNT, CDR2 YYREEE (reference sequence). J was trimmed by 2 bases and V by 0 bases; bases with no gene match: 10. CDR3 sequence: CASSLAWGTGSTGANVLTF. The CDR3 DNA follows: TGTGCCAGCAGCTTGGCGTGGGGGACAGGATCCACTGGGGCCAACGTCCTGACTTTC.

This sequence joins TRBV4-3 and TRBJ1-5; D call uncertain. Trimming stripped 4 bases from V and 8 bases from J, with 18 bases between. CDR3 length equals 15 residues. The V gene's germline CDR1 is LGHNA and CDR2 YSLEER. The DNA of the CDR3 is TGCGCCAGCAGCCGGGAGACGGGGTATGACGAGCCCCAGCATTTT. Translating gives CASSRETGYDEPQHF.

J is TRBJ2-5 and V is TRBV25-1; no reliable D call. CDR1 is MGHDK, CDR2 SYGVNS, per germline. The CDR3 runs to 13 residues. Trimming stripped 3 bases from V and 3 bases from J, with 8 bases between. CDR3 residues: CASSDWQEETQYF. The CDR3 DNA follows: TGTGCCAGCAGTGATTGGCAGGAAGAGACCCAGTACTTC.

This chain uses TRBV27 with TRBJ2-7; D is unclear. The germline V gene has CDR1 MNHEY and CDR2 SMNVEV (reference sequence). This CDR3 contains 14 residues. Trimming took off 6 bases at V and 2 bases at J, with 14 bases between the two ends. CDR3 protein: CASSSLAEPYEQYV. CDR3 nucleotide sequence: TGTGCCAGCAGCTCTCTCGCGGAGCCCTACGAGCAGTACGTC.

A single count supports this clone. The CDR3 nucleotides read TGTGCCAGCACCCCTCGGCTATCCGGTTCACCCCTCCACTTT. Its protein product is CASTPRLSGSPLHF. The chain links TRBV28 to TRBJ1-6; D is ambiguous. Germline CDR1 is MDHEN and CDR2 is SYDVKM. The V end lost 7 bases, the J end lost 9 bases, and 16 bases lay between the germline ends. The CDR3 consists of 14 residues.

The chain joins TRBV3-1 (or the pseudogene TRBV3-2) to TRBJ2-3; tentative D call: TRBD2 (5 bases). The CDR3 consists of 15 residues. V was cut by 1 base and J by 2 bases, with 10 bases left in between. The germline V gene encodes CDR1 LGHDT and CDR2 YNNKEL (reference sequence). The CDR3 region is CASSQGGQYTDTQYF. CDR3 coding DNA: TGTGCCAGCAGCCAAGGAGGGCAGTACACAGATACGCAGTATTTT.

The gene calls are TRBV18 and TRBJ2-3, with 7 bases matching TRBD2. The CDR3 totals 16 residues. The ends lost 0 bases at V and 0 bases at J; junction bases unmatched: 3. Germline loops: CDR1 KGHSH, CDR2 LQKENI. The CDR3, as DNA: TGTGCCAGCTCACCACCGGGAGGGCTGAGCACAGATACGCAGTATTTT. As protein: CASSPPGGLSTDTQYF.

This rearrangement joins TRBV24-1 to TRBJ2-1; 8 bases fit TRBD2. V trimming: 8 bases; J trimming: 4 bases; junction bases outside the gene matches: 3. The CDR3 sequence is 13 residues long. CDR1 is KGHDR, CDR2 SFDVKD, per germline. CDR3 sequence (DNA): TGTGCCACCATTGGCGGGGGGTACAATGAGCAGTTCTTC. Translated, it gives CATIGGGYNEQFF.

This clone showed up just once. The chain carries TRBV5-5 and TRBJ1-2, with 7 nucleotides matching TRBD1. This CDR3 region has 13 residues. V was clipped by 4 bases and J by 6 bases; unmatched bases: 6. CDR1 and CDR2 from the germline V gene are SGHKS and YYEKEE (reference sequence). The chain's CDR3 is CASSRQGHDGYTF. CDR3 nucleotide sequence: TGTGCCAGCAGCCGACAGGGCCATGATGGCTACACCTTC.

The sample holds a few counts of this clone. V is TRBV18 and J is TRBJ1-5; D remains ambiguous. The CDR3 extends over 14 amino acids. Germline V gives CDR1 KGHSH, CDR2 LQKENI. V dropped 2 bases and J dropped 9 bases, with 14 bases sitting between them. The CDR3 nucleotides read TGTGCCAGCTCACCAAGTGCGGTAGGGAGGCCCCAGCATTTT. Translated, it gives CASSPSAVGRPQHF. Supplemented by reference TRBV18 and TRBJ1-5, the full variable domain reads NAGVMQNPRHLVRRRGQEARLRCSPMKGHSHVYWYRQLPEEGLKFMVYLQKENIIDESGMPKERFSAEFPKEGPSILRIQQVVRGDSAAYFCASSPSAVGRPQHFGDGTRLSIL.

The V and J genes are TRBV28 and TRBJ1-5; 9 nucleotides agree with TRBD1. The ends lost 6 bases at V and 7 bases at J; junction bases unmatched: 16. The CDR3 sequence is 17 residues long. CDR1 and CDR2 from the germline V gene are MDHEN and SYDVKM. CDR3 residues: CASSPTRGDRVRQPQHF. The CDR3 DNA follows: TGTGCCAGCAGCCCGACCAGGGGGGACAGGGTCCGGCAGCCCCAGCATTTT.

The CDR3 bases are TGTGCCAGCAGTTCCCGCAGGGGAAGTACGGCTTTCTTT. It encodes CASSSRRGSTAFF. The chain employs TRBV28 and TRBJ1-1, with D possibly being TRBD1 (6 bases). Germline V gene sequence: CDR1 MDHEN, CDR2 SYDVKM. Trimming removed 4 bases at V and 11 bases at J, with 17 bases between. This CDR3 has 13 residues.

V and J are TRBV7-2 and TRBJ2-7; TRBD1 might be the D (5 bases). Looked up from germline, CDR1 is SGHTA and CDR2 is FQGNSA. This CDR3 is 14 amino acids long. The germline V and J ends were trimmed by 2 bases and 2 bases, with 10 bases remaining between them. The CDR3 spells CASSLRTYPYEQYV. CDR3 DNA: TGTGCCAGCAGCTTACGGACATACCCCTACGAGCAGTACGTC.

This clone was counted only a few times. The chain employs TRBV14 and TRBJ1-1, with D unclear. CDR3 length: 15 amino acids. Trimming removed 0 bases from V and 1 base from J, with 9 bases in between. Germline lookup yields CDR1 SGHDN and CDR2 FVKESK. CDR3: CASSQDENENTEAFF. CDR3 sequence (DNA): TGTGCCAGCAGCCAAGATGAAAACGAGAACACTGAAGCTTTCTTT.

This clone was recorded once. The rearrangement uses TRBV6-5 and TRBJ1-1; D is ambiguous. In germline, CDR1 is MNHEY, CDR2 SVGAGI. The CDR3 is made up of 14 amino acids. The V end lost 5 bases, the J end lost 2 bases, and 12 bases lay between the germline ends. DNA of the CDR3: TGTGCCAGCAGTCCGCACTTGGCTAACACTGAAGCTTTCTTT. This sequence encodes CASSPHLANTEAFF.

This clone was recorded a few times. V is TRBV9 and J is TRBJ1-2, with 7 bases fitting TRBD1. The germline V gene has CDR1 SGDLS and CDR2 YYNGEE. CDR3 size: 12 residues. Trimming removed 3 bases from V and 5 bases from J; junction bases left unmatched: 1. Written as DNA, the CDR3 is TGTGCCAGCAGCGGGGACAGATATGGCTACACCTTC. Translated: CASSGDRYGYTF.